Below are 18 T cell receptor beta chains sequenced from a single sample in a study of T cell repertoires in cytomegalovirus infection. Their antigens are not known. TCRdb used MiXCR to reprocess the reads, holding one entry per CDR3 protein. The data contain 250,000 to 400,000 distinct CDR3 sequences, 20% to 30% of them singletons. Sequenced here: cultured PBMCs, sampled from culture after CMV antigen stimulation. These receptors were taken from a human donor in good health (CMV status not recorded). Some clones in this sample may be carry-over from other donors' samples.

In its sample, this clonotype was seen a few times. The chain recombines TRBV4-3 with TRBJ1-1; no firm D call. The CDR3 is 14 amino acids. Germline V gives CDR1 LGHNA, CDR2 YSLEER. The V end was cut by 1 base, the J end by 0 bases, with 6 bases between. CDR3 protein: CASSQAEMNTEAFF. CDR3 sequence (DNA): TGCGCCAGCAGCCAAGCAGAAATGAACACTGAAGCTTTCTTT.

The chain uses TRBV6-1 and TRBJ2-1, with TRBD2 matching over 13 bases. The CDR3 covers 14 residues. The trim removed 6 bases at V and 8 bases at J, leaving 4 bases unmatched. CDR1 MNHNS and CDR2 SASEGT come from the germline V gene. The CDR3 protein is CASRLAGGSHEQFF. CDR3 sequence (DNA): TGTGCCAGCAGACTAGCGGGAGGGTCCCATGAGCAGTTCTTC.

This clonotype was detected a few times. The genes are TRBV7-9 and TRBJ2-3; no definite D call. CDR3 size: 15 residues. V was clipped by 6 bases and J by 0 bases, with 13 bases between them. The germline gives CDR1 SEHNR, CDR2 FQNEAQ (reference sequence). CDR3: CASRVGASSTDTQYF. The CDR3 DNA reads TGTGCCAGCAGGGTAGGCGCCTCTAGCACAGATACGCAGTATTTT.

In this sample, this clonotype turned up a few times. The chain joins TRBV7-6 to TRBJ1-6, with D unresolved. Germline lookup yields CDR1 SGHVS and CDR2 FNYEAQ. This CDR3 contains 15 residues. V lost 4 bases to trimming and J lost 4 bases, with 11 bases between them. CDR3: CASSSLDGYNSPLHF. CDR3 coding DNA: TGTGCCAGCAGCTCCCTTGACGGTTATAATTCACCCCTCCACTTT.

With respect to this clonotype: One end of the junction is discordant with germline, which a read error may explain. V is TRBV7-6 and J is TRBJ2-3, with 9 positions matching TRBD2. From germline, CDR1 is SGHVS and CDR2 FNYEAQ. The CDR3 runs 16 residues. CDR3 nucleotide sequence: TGTGCTAGCAGCTTAGGGTTAGCGGGAGCGGAAGATACGCAGTATTTT. Translation gives CASSLGLAGAEDTQYF.

There are a few counts of this clonotype. The chain has TRBV7-8 and TRBJ1-6; TRBD1 might be the D (5 bases). With 1 base removed from V and 7 bases from J, the gap between germline ends came to 14 bases. The CDR3 is made up of 16 amino acids. The germline gives CDR1 SGHVS, CDR2 FQNEAQ. CDR3 sequence reads: CASSLVGAQSNSPLHF. The CDR3 region has the DNA TGTGCCAGCAGCTTAGTAGGGGCACAGTCAAATTCACCCCTCCACTTT.

The gene calls are TRBV27 and TRBJ1-1, with a tentative D call TRBD1 (5 bases). V lost 5 bases to trimming and J lost 3 bases, with 16 bases between them. Per the germline V gene, CDR1 is MNHEY and CDR2 is SMNVEV (reference sequence). The CDR3 runs to 15 residues. The CDR3 sequence: CASSPRTVGDTEAFF. The CDR3 bases are TGTGCCAGCAGTCCGAGGACGGTGGGGGACACTGAAGCTTTCTTT.

The table lists this clonotype with many counts. This chain links TRBV7-9 with TRBJ2-3; D remains unclear. Deletions cut 2 bases from V and 7 bases from J, with 7 bases between. CDR1 and CDR2 (germline): SEHNR, FQNEAQ (reference sequence). The CDR3 runs 12 residues. CDR3 sequence reads: CASSLRVNTQYF. The CDR3 DNA reads as TGTGCCAGCAGCTTACGGGTAAATACGCAGTATTTT.

This clonotype was seen a handful of times. The chain carries TRBV6-2 or TRBV6-3 and TRBJ2-7; 12 bases are a match to TRBD2. The J segment lost 4 bases and the V segment lost 4 bases, leaving 8 bases of the junction unmatched. The CDR3 covers 16 residues. The germline V gene encodes CDR1 MNHEY and CDR2 SVGEGT. CDR3 DNA: TGTGCCAGCAGTTTGCGGCTAGCGGGAGGGCCGTACGAGCAGTACTTC. The encoded protein is CASSLRLAGGPYEQYF.

This clonotype was picked up many times. This rearrangement joins TRBV7-2 to TRBJ2-7; D call uncertain. V was cut by 5 bases and J by 1 base, with 9 bases left in between. Germline values: CDR1 SGHTA, CDR2 FQGNSA. This CDR3 has 13 amino acids. DNA of the CDR3: TGTGCCAGCAGCCAGATAGCATCCTACGAGCAGTACTTC. Protein sequence: CASSQIASYEQYF.

V and J are TRBV15 and TRBJ2-1; TRBD2 matches at 13 bases. The CDR3 runs to 18 residues. Per germline, CDR1 LNHNV and CDR2 YYDKDF (reference sequence). V dropped 4 bases and J dropped 8; count of bases not matched to a gene: 14. The CDR3 nucleotides are TGTGCCACCAGCACCACATCCTCTGGACTAGCGGGAGTCCATGAGCAGTTCTTC. It encodes CATSTTSSGLAGVHEQFF.

This clonotype was recorded many times. V and J are TRBV7-9 and TRBJ2-1; 8 bases are shared with TRBD2. Per germline, CDR1 SEHNR and CDR2 FQNEAQ (reference sequence). V shed 2 bases, J shed 4 bases, and the junction held 7 bases outside the gene matches. The CDR3 contains 16 residues. CDR3 DNA sequence: TGTGCCAGCAGCTTACGGGGGGGACTTACTTACAATGAGCAGTTCTTC. Protein product: CASSLRGGLTYNEQFF. Combining the CDR3 with reference TRBV7-9 and TRBJ2-1 gives the whole variable domain DTGVSQNPRHKITKRGQNVTFRCDPISEHNRLYWYRQTLGQGPEFLTYFQNEAQLEKSRLLSDRFSAERPKGSFSTLEIQRTEQGDSAMYLCASSLRGGLTYNEQFFGPGTRLTVL.

This clonotype has a count of ten or more. CDR3 in amino acids: CASSLVRVSLAGRETQYF. DNA of the CDR3: TGTGCCAGCAGCTTAGTCCGCGTTTCCCTAGCGGGGCGGGAGACCCAGTACTTC. This chain uses TRBV7-2 with TRBJ2-5, with TRBD2 matching over 9 bases. Trimming at V came to 1 base and at J to 5 bases, leaving 14 bases not matched to a gene. The CDR3 runs 18 residues. The germline CDR1 and CDR2 sequences are SGHTA and FQGNSA.

The chain couples TRBV7-2 to TRBJ2-2; 8 nucleotides agree with TRBD2. This CDR3 has 18 residues. CDR1 is SGHTA, CDR2 FQGNSA, per germline. Trimming at V came to 1 base and at J to 4 bases, leaving 11 bases not matched to a gene. CDR3 region: CASSLVFPGGPITGELFF. The CDR3 region has the DNA TGTGCCAGCAGCTTAGTTTTTCCGGGAGGGCCCATCACCGGGGAGCTGTTTTTT.

The chain links TRBV19 to TRBJ1-4, with 7 bases matching TRBD1. From germline, CDR1 is LNHDA and CDR2 SQIVND (reference sequence). The CDR3 extends over 15 amino acids. Trimming took 3 bases from V and 7 from J; bases not matched to a gene: 8. The CDR3 region has the DNA TGTGCCAGTAGTATCCCGACAGGGTGGGGTGAAAAACTGTTTTTT. Translation gives CASSIPTGWGEKLFF.

V usage is TRBV10-3 and J usage is TRBJ2-7; D gene unclear. This CDR3 region has 12 residues. The V gene's germline CDR1 is ENHRY and CDR2 SYGVKD. V was pared by 6 bases and J by 5 bases, with 11 bases between. CDR3 region: CAISPGRHEQYV. CDR3 sequence (DNA): TGTGCCATCAGCCCGGGTCGGCACGAGCAGTACGTC.

The chain joins TRBV6-1 to TRBJ2-2; D is unresolved. V was clipped by 2 bases and J by 7 bases, with 8 bases between them. CDR1 and CDR2 (germline): MNHNS, SASEGT. The CDR3 is 13 residues long. The CDR3 loop reads CASSERWFGELFF. The DNA of the CDR3 is TGTGCCAGCAGTGAAAGGTGGTTCGGGGAGCTGTTTTTT.

The V and J genes are TRBV6-6 and TRBJ2-7, with D unclear. The CDR3 has 11 residues. From germline, CDR1 is MNHNY and CDR2 SVGAGI (reference sequence). V dropped 2 bases and J dropped 5 bases, with 4 bases sitting between them. The CDR3 DNA is TGTGCCAGCAGTTACGGAGACGAGCAGTACTTC. Amino acids: CASSYGDEQYF.